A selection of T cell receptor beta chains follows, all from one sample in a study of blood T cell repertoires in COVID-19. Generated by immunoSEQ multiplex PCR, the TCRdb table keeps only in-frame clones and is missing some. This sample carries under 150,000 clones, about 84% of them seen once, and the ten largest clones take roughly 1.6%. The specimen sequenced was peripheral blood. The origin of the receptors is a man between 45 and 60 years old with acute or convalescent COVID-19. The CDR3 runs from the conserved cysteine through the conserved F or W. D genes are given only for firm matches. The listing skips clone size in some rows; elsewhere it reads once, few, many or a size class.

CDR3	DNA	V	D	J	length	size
CASSSEKTGGGRYTF	TGTGCCAGTAGTTCCGAAAAGACAGGGGGCGGGCGCTACACCTTC	TRBV19	TRBD1	TRBJ1-2	15	-
CASSLGGLSNQPQHF	TGTGCCAGCAGTTTGGGGGGACTGAGCAATCAGCCCCAGCATTTT	TRBV28	-	TRBJ1-5	15	-
CRGDRATEAFF	TGCAGAGGGGACAGGGCCACGGAAGCTTTCTTT	TRBV29-1	TRBD1	TRBJ1-1	11	-
CASSEGTGVGQPQHF	TGTGCCAGCAGTGAAGGGACAGGAGTGGGCCAGCCCCAGCATTTT	TRBV6-1	TRBD1	TRBJ1-5	15	once
CASSFDRLANYGYTF	TGTGCCAGCAGCTTCGACAGGCTAGCTAACTATGGCTACACCTTC	TRBV7-2	-	TRBJ1-2	15	-
CASSPGDRSGYTF	TGTGCCAGCAGCCCCGGGGACAGGAGTGGCTACACCTTC	TRBV11-2	TRBD1	TRBJ1-2	13	few
CSVEGRAASNYGYTF	TGCAGCGTTGAAGGGAGGGCGGCCTCTAACTATGGCTACACCTTC	TRBV29-1	-	TRBJ1-2	15	-
CASSRPGTDTQYF	TGCGCCAGCAGCCGTCCTGGCACAGATACGCAGTATTTT	TRBV5-1	-	TRBJ2-3	13	-
CASRTGRASGVNEQFF	TGTGCAAGTCGCACGGGGCGTGCTAGCGGGGTAAATGAGCAGTTCTTC	TRBV12-2	-	TRBJ2-1	16	-
CASSRGGPVDNEQFF	TGTGCCAGTAGTAGGGGGGGCCCGGTGGACAATGAGCAGTTCTTC	TRBV19	-	TRBJ2-1	15	-
CASSTRAGDGYTF	TGTGCCAGCAGCACTCGAGCGGGGGACGGCTACACCTTC	TRBV5-5	-	TRBJ1-2	13	-
CASSDTAGANVLTF	TGTGCCAGCAGTGATACGGCTGGGGCCAACGTCCTGACTTTC	TRBV2	-	TRBJ2-6	14	-